A selection of T cell receptor beta chains follows, all from one sample in a study of T cells in Graves' hyperthyroidism and ophthalmopathy. From the multiplex PCR reads, TCRdb called clonotypes with MiXCR, one entry per CDR3 protein. The table has around 700,000 distinct CDR3 sequences, approximately 19% seen once. Source material: blood. These receptors were taken from a woman in her forties or fifties with Graves' hyperthyroidism that later progressed to Graves' ophthalmopathy. The CDR3 runs from the conserved cysteine through the conserved F or W. The D gene is left open where the match is weak. Not every row has a clone size; where given, it reads once, few, many or a size class.

v_call: TRBV6-1; d_call: .; clone_size: few; j_call: TRBJ2-7; cdr3_aa: CASSFAGGAVAYEQYF
v_call: TRBV5-5; d_call: .; clone_size: many; j_call: TRBJ2-3; cdr3_aa: CASSLRRVVTDTQYF
v_call: TRBV11-2; d_call: TRBD1; clone_size: once; j_call: TRBJ1-1; cdr3_aa: CASRAGTGARNTEAFF
v_call: TRBV4-1; d_call: TRBD2; clone_size: .; j_call: TRBJ2-4; cdr3_aa: CASSQDRMAGVSERNIQYF
v_call: TRBV7-8; d_call: .; clone_size: .; j_call: TRBJ1-4; cdr3_aa: CASSLVDSNEKLFF
v_call: TRBV11-2; d_call: .; clone_size: many; j_call: TRBJ2-7; cdr3_aa: CASSLAVGSEQYF
v_call: TRBV12-3/TRBV12-4; d_call: .; clone_size: many; j_call: TRBJ1-2; cdr3_aa: CASSPRWQGKMDGYTF
v_call: TRBV7-6; d_call: .; clone_size: .; j_call: TRBJ1-1; cdr3_aa: CASSLVRGRNTEAFF
v_call: TRBV9; d_call: .; clone_size: .; j_call: TRBJ1-4; cdr3_aa: CASSKGVTEHNEKLFF
v_call: TRBV30; d_call: .; clone_size: .; j_call: TRBJ2-2; cdr3_aa: CAWGLRAGVDVGELFF
v_call: TRBV6-1; d_call: .; clone_size: .; j_call: TRBJ1-5; cdr3_aa: CASGVKGSSNQPQHF
v_call: TRBV20-1; d_call: TRBD1; clone_size: once; j_call: TRBJ1-2; cdr3_aa: CSAEGARGYTF
v_call: TRBV6-5; d_call: .; clone_size: few; j_call: TRBJ2-2; cdr3_aa: CASSYSPSNTGELFF
v_call: TRBV20-1; d_call: .; clone_size: .; j_call: TRBJ1-1; cdr3_aa: CSARNPQGNTEAFF
v_call: TRBV11-2; d_call: .; clone_size: many; j_call: TRBJ1-2; cdr3_aa: CASSLAVEYSYGYTF
v_call: TRBV7-9; d_call: TRBD2; clone_size: few; j_call: TRBJ2-1; cdr3_aa: CASSLETSGGKQFF
v_call: TRBV7-3; d_call: TRBD1; clone_size: few; j_call: TRBJ1-6; cdr3_aa: CASSLRQGSDSPLHF
v_call: TRBV7-6; d_call: .; clone_size: many; j_call: TRBJ2-2; cdr3_aa: CASKKTENTGELFF
v_call: TRBV6-5; d_call: .; clone_size: .; j_call: TRBJ2-3; cdr3_aa: CASSYGTGGGTDTQYF
v_call: TRBV19; d_call: TRBD1; clone_size: many; j_call: TRBJ1-2; cdr3_aa: CASSTTGDYGYTF
v_call: TRBV27; d_call: .; clone_size: few; j_call: TRBJ1-1; cdr3_aa: CASSFRSPNTEAFF
v_call: TRBV3-1; d_call: TRBD2; clone_size: few; j_call: TRBJ2-3; cdr3_aa: CASSQDRAGGANTQYF
v_call: TRBV7-9; d_call: TRBD1; clone_size: few; j_call: TRBJ2-1; cdr3_aa: CASSMGDSSYNEQFF
v_call: TRBV6-1; d_call: .; clone_size: .; j_call: TRBJ2-7; cdr3_aa: CASRAGIGASYEQYF
v_call: TRBV10-3; d_call: TRBD1; clone_size: few; j_call: TRBJ1-2; cdr3_aa: CAISEWGTGGADGYTF
v_call: TRBV20-1; d_call: TRBD2; clone_size: once; j_call: TRBJ2-3; cdr3_aa: CSARPLAGADTQYF
v_call: TRBV7-8; d_call: .; clone_size: few; j_call: TRBJ1-1; cdr3_aa: CASSSNRIPNTEAFF
v_call: TRBV10-3; d_call: TRBD1; clone_size: .; j_call: TRBJ1-1; cdr3_aa: CAISADRYMNTEAFF
v_call: TRBV27; d_call: TRBD2; clone_size: .; j_call: TRBJ2-1; cdr3_aa: CASSLARGGHNEQFF
v_call: TRBV5-1; d_call: .; clone_size: .; j_call: TRBJ1-1; cdr3_aa: CASSPRRTANTEAFF
v_call: TRBV20-1; d_call: .; clone_size: many; j_call: TRBJ2-5; cdr3_aa: CSARNFLDSQETQYF
v_call: TRBV15; d_call: TRBD2; clone_size: many; j_call: TRBJ2-3; cdr3_aa: CAASGGHLILTDTQYF
v_call: TRBV20-1; d_call: .; clone_size: few; j_call: TRBJ2-2; cdr3_aa: CSAANSRGFAGELFF
v_call: TRBV12-3/TRBV12-4; d_call: .; clone_size: .; j_call: TRBJ1-5; cdr3_aa: CASSLRQPNQPQHF
v_call: TRBV5-1; d_call: .; clone_size: many; j_call: TRBJ1-1; cdr3_aa: CASSPGVSLRNTEAFF
v_call: TRBV5-1; d_call: .; clone_size: many; j_call: TRBJ1-3; cdr3_aa: CASSSQGSGNTIYF
v_call: TRBV12-3/TRBV12-4; d_call: TRBD1; clone_size: .; j_call: TRBJ1-1; cdr3_aa: CASRPGTGVPNTEAFF
v_call: TRBV11-3; d_call: .; clone_size: many; j_call: TRBJ2-7; cdr3_aa: CASSLATEYEQYF
v_call: TRBV6-1; d_call: TRBD1; clone_size: many; j_call: TRBJ1-5; cdr3_aa: CASSEIGGGWGNQPQHF
v_call: TRBV12-3/TRBV12-4; d_call: .; clone_size: many; j_call: TRBJ1-2; cdr3_aa: CASSSATATNYGYTF
v_call: TRBV7-9; d_call: TRBD1; clone_size: few; j_call: TRBJ1-1; cdr3_aa: CASSLERGRNTEAFF
v_call: TRBV12-3/TRBV12-4; d_call: TRBD2; clone_size: .; j_call: TRBJ2-3; cdr3_aa: CASSPETSGGADTQYF
v_call: TRBV3-1; d_call: .; clone_size: many; j_call: TRBJ2-1; cdr3_aa: CASSQVRHPVNEQFF
v_call: TRBV10-3; d_call: .; clone_size: .; j_call: TRBJ2-5; cdr3_aa: CAISKGTLEGETQYF
v_call: TRBV27; d_call: .; clone_size: few; j_call: TRBJ2-1; cdr3_aa: CAASRAEYNEQFF
v_call: TRBV3-1; d_call: .; clone_size: few; j_call: TRBJ2-2; cdr3_aa: CASSQDARSTGELLF
v_call: TRBV2; d_call: .; clone_size: many; j_call: TRBJ2-3; cdr3_aa: CASRNSGLTSTDTQYF
v_call: TRBV11-2; d_call: .; clone_size: many; j_call: TRBJ2-7; cdr3_aa: CASSLPSSGTIYEQYF